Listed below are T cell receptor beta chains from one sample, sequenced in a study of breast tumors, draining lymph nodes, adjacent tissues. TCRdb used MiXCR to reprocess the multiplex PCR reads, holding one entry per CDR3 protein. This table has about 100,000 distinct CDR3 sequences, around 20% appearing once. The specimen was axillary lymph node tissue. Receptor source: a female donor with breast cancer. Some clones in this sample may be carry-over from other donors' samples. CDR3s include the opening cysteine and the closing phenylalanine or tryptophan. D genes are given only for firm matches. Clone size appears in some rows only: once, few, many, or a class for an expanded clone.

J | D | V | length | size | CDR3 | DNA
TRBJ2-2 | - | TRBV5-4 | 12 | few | CASSPPTGELFF | TGTGCCAGCAGCCCCCCCACCGGGGAGCTGTTTTTT
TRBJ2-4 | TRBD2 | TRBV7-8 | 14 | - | CASSLGEGANIQYF | TGTGCCAGCAGCTTAGGGGAGGGCGCGAACATTCAGTACTTC
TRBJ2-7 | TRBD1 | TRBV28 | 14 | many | CASCVVDRGYEQYF | TGTGCCAGCTGCGTTGTGGACAGGGGCTACGAGCAGTACTTC
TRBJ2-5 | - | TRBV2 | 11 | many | CASSDWETQYF | TGTGCCAGCAGTGATTGGGAGACCCAGTACTTC
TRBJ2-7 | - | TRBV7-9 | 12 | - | CASSGVGGEQYF | TGTGCCAGCAGCGGTGTAGGGGGGGAGCAGTACTTC
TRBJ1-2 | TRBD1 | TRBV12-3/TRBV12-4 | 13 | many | CASSLGQPYGYTF | TGTGCCAGCAGTTTGGGACAGCCCTATGGCTACACCTTC
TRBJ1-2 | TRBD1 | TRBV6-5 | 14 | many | CASSYSDRGLGYTF | TGTGCCAGCAGTTACTCGGACAGGGGGCTCGGCTACACCTTC
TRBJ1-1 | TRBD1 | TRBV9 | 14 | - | CASSARQGATEALF | TGTGCCAGCAGCGCGAGACAGGGTGCCACTGAAGCTCTCTTT
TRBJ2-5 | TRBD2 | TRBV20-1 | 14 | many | CSASVAGGQETQYF | TGCAGTGCTAGCGTAGCGGGGGGGCAAGAGACCCAGTACTTC
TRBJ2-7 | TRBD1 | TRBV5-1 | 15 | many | CASSLTGGGDYEQYF | TGCGCCAGCAGTTTGACAGGGGGGGGGGACTACGAGCAGTACTTC
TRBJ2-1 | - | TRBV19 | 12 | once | CASSNGYNEQFF | TGTGCCAGTAGTAATGGGTACAATGAGCAGTTCTTC
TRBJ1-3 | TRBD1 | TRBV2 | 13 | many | CASSGQGRDTIYF | TGTGCCAGCAGTGGACAGGGTCGGGACACCATATATTTT
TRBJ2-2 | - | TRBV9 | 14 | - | CASSGRLDSGELFF | TGTGCCAGCAGCGGGAGACTAGACTCCGGGGAGCTGTTTTTT
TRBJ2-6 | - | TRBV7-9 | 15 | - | CAIIRVFSGANVLTF | TGTGCCATCATCAGGGTGTTCTCTGGGGCCAACGTCCTGACTTTC
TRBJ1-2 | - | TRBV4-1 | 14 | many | CASSQGQQAYGYTF | TGCGCCAGCAGCCAGGGGCAGCAGGCGTATGGCTACACCTTC
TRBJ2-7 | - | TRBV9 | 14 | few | CASSPGSSFGEQYF | TGTGCCAGCAGCCCTGGGTCTTCCTTTGGCGAGCAGTACTTC
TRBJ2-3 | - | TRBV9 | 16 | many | CASSVGLGGSTDTQYF | TGTGCCAGCAGCGTAGGGTTGGGCGGGAGCACAGATACGCAGTATTTT
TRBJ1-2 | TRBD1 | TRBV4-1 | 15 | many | CASSQAGTGSRGYTF | TGCGCCAGCAGCCAAGCCGGGACAGGGTCGAGAGGCTACACCTTC
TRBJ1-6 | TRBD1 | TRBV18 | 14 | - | CASSFRDRNSPLHF | TGTGCCAGCTCATTCAGGGACAGGAATTCACCCCTCCACTTT
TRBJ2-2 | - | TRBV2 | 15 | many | CASSDEQLNTGELFF | TGTGCCAGCAGTGACGAACAATTGAACACCGGGGAGCTGTTTTTT
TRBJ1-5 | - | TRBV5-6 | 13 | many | CASSLGWGQPQHF | TGTGCCAGCAGCCTGGGATGGGGTCAGCCCCAGCATTTT
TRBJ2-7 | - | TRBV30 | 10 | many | CACQGLEQYF | TGTGCCTGCCAGGGGCTCGAGCAGTACTTC
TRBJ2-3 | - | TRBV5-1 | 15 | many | CASSLAFGGTDTQYF | TGCGCCAGCAGCTTGGCCTTTGGCGGGACAGATACGCAGTATTTT
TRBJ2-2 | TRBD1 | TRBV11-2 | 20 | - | CASSSARTGAVGTNTGELFF | TGTGCCAGCAGCTCCGCCCGGACAGGGGCGGTAGGTACGAACACCGGGGAGCTGTTTTTT
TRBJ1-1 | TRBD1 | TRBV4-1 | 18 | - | CASSLTRTGTKQNTEAFF | TGCGCCAGCAGCCTAACGCGGACAGGTACTAAGCAGAACACTGAAGCTTTCTTT
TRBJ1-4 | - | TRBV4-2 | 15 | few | CASSSLGGSNEKLFF | TGTGCCAGCAGCTCGCTAGGGGGGTCTAATGAAAAACTGTTTTTT
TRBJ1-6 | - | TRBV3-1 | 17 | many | CASSTLNPPGNNSPLHF | TGTGCCAGCAGCACGCTAAACCCCCCCGGGAATAATTCACCCCTCCACTTT
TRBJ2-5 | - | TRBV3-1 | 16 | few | CASSRLEGRGRETQYF | TGTGCCAGCAGCCGATTAGAGGGGAGGGGGAGGGAGACCCAGTACTTC
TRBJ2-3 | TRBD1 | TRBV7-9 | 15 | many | CASSRGQGLHDTQYF | TGTGCCAGCAGCCGGGGACAGGGTCTACATGATACGCAGTATTTT
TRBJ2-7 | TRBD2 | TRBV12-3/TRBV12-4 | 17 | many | CASSFTGLAGGSYEQYF | TGTGCCAGCAGTTTTACAGGGCTAGCGGGGGGCTCCTACGAGCAGTACTTC
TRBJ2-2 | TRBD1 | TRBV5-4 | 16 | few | CASSIGTGPNTGELFF | TGTGCCAGCAGCATTGGGACAGGGCCGAACACCGGGGAGCTGTTTTTT
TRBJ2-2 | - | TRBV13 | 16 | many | CASSLRTVLGSGELFF | TGTGCCAGCAGCCTTAGGACGGTACTAGGATCCGGGGAGCTGTTTTTT
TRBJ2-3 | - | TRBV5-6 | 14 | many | CASSFMLSTDTQYF | TGTGCCAGCAGCTTTATGCTTTCCACGGATACGCAGTATTTT
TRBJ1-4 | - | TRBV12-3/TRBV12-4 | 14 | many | CASGGTGGDEKLFF | TGTGCCAGCGGCGGGACCGGCGGGGATGAAAAACTGTTTTTT
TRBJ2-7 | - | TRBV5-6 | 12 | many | CASSRNWGEQYF | TGTGCCAGCAGCCGTAATTGGGGCGAGCAGTACTTC